This T cell receptor beta chain was observed in a study of shared clonotypes between healthy human individuals. The V end lost 0 bases, the J end lost 8 bases, and 11 bases lay between the germline ends. The CDR3 covers 13 residues. Germline loops: CDR1 GTSNPN, CDR2 SVGIG (reference sequence). Some clones are missing from TCRdb's copy, which holds only in-frame ones; the method was immunoSEQ multiplex PCR. The sample includes more than 2 million clones, approximately 95% of them seen just once. As concerns this clone: Other DNA sequences from this sample encode an identical CDR3 as well.

The source material was naive CD4+ T cells sorted from blood. Described subset: CD45RA+ positively selected. The receptor comes from a man younger than 35 in good health. The rearrangement joins TRBV30 to TRBJ1-5; maybe TRBD1 (6 bases). CDR3 nucleotides: TGTGCCTGGAGTGTAGGTAGGGGGGAGCCCCAGCATTTT. Its translation is CAWSVGRGEPQHF.